This T cell receptor beta chain derives from a study of cytomegalovirus exposure and HLA in healthy donors. Study-level findings and limits: Analysis was carried out at a later point, and it linked a missense DCLRE1C variant to TCR beta V- and J-gene trimming. TCR beta chains associated with HLA were, in a later analysis, more clonally expanded than equally common others.

Researchers ran the PCR with 60 Vbeta and 13 Jbeta primers. In the original processing: Some 11 million of the roughly 80 million unique TCR beta chains counted in a later analysis were shared. Sequencing was performed with immunoSEQ multiplex PCR; in TCRdb, only in-frame clones are kept and a portion is missing. V and J calls and clone size are as listed in that table; D and trimming were resolved from the DNA. The data hold about 170,000 clones, with 70% to 90% observed a single time. As regards this clone: What it binds is not known.

The specimen was PBMCs. This clonotype was obtained from a woman aged 18 to 35 in good health and CMV-seronegative.

The CDR3 nucleotides are TGTGCCAGCAGTGAAGCTAGCGGGGGTCCGGATACGCAGTATTTT. Its protein product is CASSEASGGPDTQYF. The V call is TRBV28, the J call TRBJ2-3, with 10 bases identical to TRBD2. Per germline, CDR1 MDHEN and CDR2 SYDVKM. The ends lost 5 bases at V and 6 bases at J; junction bases unmatched: 8. CDR3 length: 15 amino acids.